This T cell receptor beta chain was recorded in a study of blood T cell repertoires in COVID-19. In the study's own analysis: Amplification from reference gene primers served as the basis for estimated nucleated cell counts. The data were produced by immunoSEQ multiplex PCR, yet TCRdb's version contains in-frame clones alone and is incomplete. The DNA was the basis for D and trimming; V, J and clone size are from that table. Of about 60,000 clones in the sample, around 76% were seen once. The CDR3 is made up of 15 amino acids. Germline assignment: CDR1 SGHRS and CDR2 YFSETQ. Trimming cost V 0 bases and J 1 base, with 7 bases left between them.

This receptor was identified in a woman over 75 with acute or convalescent COVID-19. The chain couples TRBV5-1 to TRBJ2-2; the D is unclear. Sequencing was performed on peripheral blood. The CDR3 sequence: CASSLALRNTGELFF. The CDR3 DNA reads TGCGCCAGCAGCTTGGCACTCCGGAACACCGGGGAGCTGTTTTTT.